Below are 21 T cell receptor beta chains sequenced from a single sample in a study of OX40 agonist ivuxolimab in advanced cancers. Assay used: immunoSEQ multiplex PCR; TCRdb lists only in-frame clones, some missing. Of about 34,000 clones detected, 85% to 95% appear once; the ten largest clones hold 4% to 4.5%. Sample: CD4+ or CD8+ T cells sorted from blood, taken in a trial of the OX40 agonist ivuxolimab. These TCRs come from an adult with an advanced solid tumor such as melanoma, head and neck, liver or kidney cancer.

CDR3 sequence (DNA): TGTGCCAGCAGCCTCAGACTAGCGGGAGGAGAGACCCAGTACTTC. Translating it yields CASSLRLAGGETQYF. This chain uses TRBV5-8 with TRBJ2-5; 13 positions match TRBD2. V lost 4 bases, J lost 4 bases, and 4 bases stayed unmatched. This CDR3 has 15 amino acids. Looked up from germline, CDR1 is SGHTS and CDR2 is YDEGEE.

The CDR3 reads CASSTTANEKLFF. CDR3 nucleotide sequence: TGTGCCAGTAGTACGACAGCGAATGAAAAACTGTTTTTT. V usage is TRBV19 and J usage is TRBJ1-4; perhaps TRBD1 as D (5 bases). The CDR3 runs 13 residues. The V end lost 4 bases, the J end lost 5 bases, and 8 bases lay between the germline ends. Germline V gene sequence: CDR1 LNHDA, CDR2 SQIVND (reference sequence).

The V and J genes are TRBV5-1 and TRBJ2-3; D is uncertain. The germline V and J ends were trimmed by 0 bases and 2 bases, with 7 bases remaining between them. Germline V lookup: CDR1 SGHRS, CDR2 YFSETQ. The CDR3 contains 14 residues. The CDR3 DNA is TGCGCCAGCAGCTTGGCAGAGCCCACAGATACGCAGTATTTT. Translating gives CASSLAEPTDTQYF.

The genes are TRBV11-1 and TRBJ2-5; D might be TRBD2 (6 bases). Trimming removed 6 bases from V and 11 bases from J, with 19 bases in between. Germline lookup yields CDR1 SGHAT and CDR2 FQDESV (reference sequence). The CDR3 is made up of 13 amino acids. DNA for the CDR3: TGTGCCAGCAGTCAGACTAGGACGTGGGAGCAGTACTTC. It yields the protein CASSQTRTWEQYF.

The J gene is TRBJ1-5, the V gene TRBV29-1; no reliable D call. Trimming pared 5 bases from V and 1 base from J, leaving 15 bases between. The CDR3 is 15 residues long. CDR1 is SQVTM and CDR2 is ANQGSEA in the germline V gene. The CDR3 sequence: CSVTLSGKSNQPQHF. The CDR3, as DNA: TGCAGCGTTACACTCTCGGGTAAGAGCAATCAGCCCCAGCATTTT.

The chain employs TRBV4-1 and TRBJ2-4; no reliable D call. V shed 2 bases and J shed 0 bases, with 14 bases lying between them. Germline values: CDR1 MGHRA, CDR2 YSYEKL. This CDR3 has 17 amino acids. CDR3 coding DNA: TGCGCCAGCAGCCAATCTCTGACGCCACTAGCCAAAAACATTCAGTACTTC. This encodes CASSQSLTPLAKNIQYF.

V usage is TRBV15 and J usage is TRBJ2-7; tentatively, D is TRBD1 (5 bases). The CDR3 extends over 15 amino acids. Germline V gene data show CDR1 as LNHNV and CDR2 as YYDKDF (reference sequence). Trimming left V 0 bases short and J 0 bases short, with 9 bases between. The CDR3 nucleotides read TGTGCCACCAGCAGAGACAGGGTCAGCTCCTACGAGCAGTACTTC. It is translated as CATSRDRVSSYEQYF.

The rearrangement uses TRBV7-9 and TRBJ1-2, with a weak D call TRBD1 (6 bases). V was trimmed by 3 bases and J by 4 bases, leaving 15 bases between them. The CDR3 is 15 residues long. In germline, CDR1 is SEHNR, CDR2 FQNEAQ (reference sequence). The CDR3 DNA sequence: TGTGCCAGCAGCTTCGGAACGGACAGAATCTATGGCTACACCTTC. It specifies CASSFGTDRIYGYTF.

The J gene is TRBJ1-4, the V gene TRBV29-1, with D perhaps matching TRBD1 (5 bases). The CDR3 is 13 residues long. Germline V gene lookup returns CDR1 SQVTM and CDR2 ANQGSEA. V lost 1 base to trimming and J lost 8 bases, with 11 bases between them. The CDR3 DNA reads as TGCAGCGTTGAAGGCAGGGATGGGGAAAAACTGTTTTTT. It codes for CSVEGRDGEKLFF.

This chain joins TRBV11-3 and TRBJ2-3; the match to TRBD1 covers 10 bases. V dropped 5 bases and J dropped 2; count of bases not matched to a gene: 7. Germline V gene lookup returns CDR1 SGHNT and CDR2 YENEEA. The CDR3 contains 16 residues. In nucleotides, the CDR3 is TGTGCCAGCAGCCAAGGGACAGGGGTGAACACAGATACGCAGTATTTT. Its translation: CASSQGTGVNTDTQYF. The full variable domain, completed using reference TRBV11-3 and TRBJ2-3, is EAGVVQSPRYKIIEKKQPVAFWCNPISGHNTLYWYLQNLGQGPELLIRYENEEAVDDSQLPKDRFSAERLKGVDSTLKIQPAELGDSAVYLCASSQGTGVNTDTQYFGPGTRLTVL.

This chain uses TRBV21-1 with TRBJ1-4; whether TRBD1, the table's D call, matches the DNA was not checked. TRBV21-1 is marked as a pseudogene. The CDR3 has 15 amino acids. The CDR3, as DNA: TGTGCCAGCAGCAAAGCGGACAGGAGTAATGAAAAACTGTTTTTT. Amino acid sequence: CASSKADRSNEKLFF.

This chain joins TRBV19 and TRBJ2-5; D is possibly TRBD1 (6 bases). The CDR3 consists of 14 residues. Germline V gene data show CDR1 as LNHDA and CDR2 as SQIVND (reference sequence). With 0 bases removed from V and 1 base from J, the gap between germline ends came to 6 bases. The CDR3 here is CASSIDRGQETQYF. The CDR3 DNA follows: TGTGCCAGTAGTATAGACAGGGGCCAAGAGACCCAGTACTTC.

CDR3 DNA: TGTGCCAGCAGCTTAGCCCAGGGGCTCTCCTACGAGCAGTACTTC. Encoded protein: CASSLAQGLSYEQYF. The V and J genes are TRBV7-2 and TRBJ2-7; a weak D match, TRBD1 (6 bases). Germline loops: CDR1 SGHTA, CDR2 FQGNSA. The V end was cut by 0 bases, the J end by 0 bases, with 9 bases between. The CDR3 extends over 15 amino acids.

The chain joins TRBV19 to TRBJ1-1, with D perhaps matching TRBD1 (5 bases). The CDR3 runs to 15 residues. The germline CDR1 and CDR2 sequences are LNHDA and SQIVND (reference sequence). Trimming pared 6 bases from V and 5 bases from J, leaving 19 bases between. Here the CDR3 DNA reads TGTGCCAGTAGGCCCCCTACAGGTGAGGTGACTGAAGCTTTCTTT. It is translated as CASRPPTGEVTEAFF.

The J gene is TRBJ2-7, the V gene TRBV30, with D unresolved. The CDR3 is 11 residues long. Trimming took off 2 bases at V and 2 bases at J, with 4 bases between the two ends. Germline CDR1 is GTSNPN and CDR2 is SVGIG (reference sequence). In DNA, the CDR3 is TGTGCCTGGAGTCACGCCTACGAGCAGTACTTC. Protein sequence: CAWSHAYEQYF. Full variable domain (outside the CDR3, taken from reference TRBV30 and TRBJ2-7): SQTIHQWPATLVQPVGSPLSLECTVEGTSNPNLYWYRQAAGRGLQLLFYSVGIGQISSEVPQNLSASRPQDRQFILSSKKLLLSDSGFYLCAWSHAYEQYFGPGTRLTVT.

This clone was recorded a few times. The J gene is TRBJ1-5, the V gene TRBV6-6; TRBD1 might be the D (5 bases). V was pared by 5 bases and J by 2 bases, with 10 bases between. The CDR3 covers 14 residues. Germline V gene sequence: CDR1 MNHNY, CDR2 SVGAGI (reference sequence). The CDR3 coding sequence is TGTGCCAGCAGTCCTGGGACTGGCAATCAGCCCCAGCATTTT. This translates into CASSPGTGNQPQHF.

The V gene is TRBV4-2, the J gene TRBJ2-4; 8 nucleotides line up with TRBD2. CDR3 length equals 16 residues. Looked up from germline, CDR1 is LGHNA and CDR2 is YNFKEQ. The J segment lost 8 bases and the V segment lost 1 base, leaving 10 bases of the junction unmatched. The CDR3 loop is CASSQAPTAGGDIQYF. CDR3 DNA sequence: TGTGCCAGCAGCCAAGCCCCGACGGCCGGGGGGGACATTCAGTACTTC.

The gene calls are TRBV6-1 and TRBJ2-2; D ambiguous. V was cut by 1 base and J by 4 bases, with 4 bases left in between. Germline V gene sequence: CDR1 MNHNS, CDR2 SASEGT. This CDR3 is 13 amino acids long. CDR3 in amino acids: CASSEGSTGELFF. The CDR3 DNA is TGTGCCAGCAGTGAAGGTAGCACCGGGGAGCTGTTTTTT.

This CDR3 is CASSPAGGSSYEQYF. In DNA form, the CDR3 reads TGTGCCAGCAGCCCGGCCGGCGGAAGCTCCTACGAGCAGTACTTC. This chain joins TRBV7-2 and TRBJ2-7, with D hard to call. From germline, CDR1 is SGHTA and CDR2 FQGNSA. There are 15 residues in the CDR3. The V end was cut by 5 bases, the J end by 0 bases, with 14 bases between.

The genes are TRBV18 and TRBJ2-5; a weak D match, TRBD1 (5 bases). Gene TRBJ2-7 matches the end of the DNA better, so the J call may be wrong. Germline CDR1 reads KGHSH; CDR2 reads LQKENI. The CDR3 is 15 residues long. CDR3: CASSPSRASGYEQYF. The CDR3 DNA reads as TGTGCCAGCTCACCATCCAGGGCAAGTGGCTACGAGCAGTACTTC.

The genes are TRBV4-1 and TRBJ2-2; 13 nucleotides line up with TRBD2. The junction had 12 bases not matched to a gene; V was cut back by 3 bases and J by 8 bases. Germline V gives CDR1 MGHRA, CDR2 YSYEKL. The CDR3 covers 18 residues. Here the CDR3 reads CASSQSGTSGTKEGELFF. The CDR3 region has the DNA TGCGCCAGCAGCCAGTCCGGGACTAGCGGGACCAAGGAGGGGGAGCTGTTTTTT.